These 8 T cell receptor beta chains were sequenced from one sample in a study of control samples from healthy donors and cancer patients. TCRdb keeps only in-frame clones here, not all; method: immunoSEQ multiplex PCR. This table has 130,000 or so clones, approximately 92% appearing once. Sequenced: blood. The receptors were sampled from a man aged 18 to 30 in good health.

V usage is TRBV23-1 and J usage is TRBJ2-1; D possibly corresponds to TRBD1 (6 bases). TRBV23-1 falls under the ORF class, with uncertain function. There are 13 residues in the CDR3. Trimming took 10 bases from V and 8 from J, leaving 18 bases between them. For the CDR3, the DNA is TGCGCCACCACGGGGAAGGGGGATGATGAGCAGTTCTTC. It yields the protein CATTGKGDDEQFF.

The chain carries TRBV6-5 and TRBJ1-6; D gene unclear. The CDR3 runs 12 residues. CDR1 is MNHEY and CDR2 is SVGAGI in the germline V gene. Trimming removed 6 bases from V and 8 bases from J, with 8 bases in between. In DNA, the CDR3 is TGTGCCAGCAGCTTTCCCGATTCACCCCTCCACTTT. Its translation is CASSFPDSPLHF.

The genes are TRBV28 and TRBJ1-1; D gene uncertain. CDR1 is MDHEN and CDR2 is SYDVKM in the germline V gene. CDR3 length: 11 amino acids. V was clipped by 5 bases and J by 3 bases, with 4 bases between them. DNA for the CDR3: TGTGCCAGCAGTAAGTACACTGAAGCTTTCTTT. Translating gives CASSKYTEAFF.

V usage is TRBV6-5 and J usage is TRBJ1-6; D possibly corresponds to TRBD1 (6 bases). The V end lost 2 bases, the J end lost 10 bases, and 12 bases lay between the germline ends. CDR3 size: 14 residues. Germline assignment: CDR1 MNHEY and CDR2 SVGAGI. The CDR3, as DNA: TGTGCCAGCAGTTACGGGGGGCTAGGCTCACCCCTCCACTTT. The encoded protein is CASSYGGLGSPLHF.

The chain combines TRBV12-3 or TRBV12-4 with TRBJ1-4; 7 nucleotides align to TRBD1. The CDR3 covers 12 residues. V shed 4 bases and J 8 bases; nucleotides not matched to a gene: 1. In DNA form, the CDR3 reads TGTGCCAGCAGTTCGACAGGGGAAAAACTGTTTTTT. Amino acid sequence: CASSSTGEKLFF.

The V call is TRBV2, the J call TRBJ1-6; no definite D call. Germline CDR1 and CDR2: SNHLY and FYNNEI. Trimming removed 4 bases from V and 11 bases from J, with 3 bases in between. The CDR3 is made up of 10 amino acids. Written as DNA, the CDR3 is TGTGCCAGCAGTGGCCCACCCCTCCACTTT. Translated, it gives CASSGPPLHF.

V gene TRBV27 combines with J gene TRBJ2-5; D gene unclear. Trimming took 0 bases from V and 5 from J, leaving 10 bases between them. This CDR3 is 14 amino acids long. The germline V gene encodes CDR1 MNHEY and CDR2 SMNVEV (reference sequence). CDR3 in amino acids: CASSLSLAKETQYF. The CDR3 DNA is TGTGCCAGCAGTTTATCGTTGGCTAAGGAGACCCAGTACTTC.

The V call is TRBV13, the J call TRBJ1-4; maybe TRBD1 (6 bases). This CDR3 is 16 amino acids long. CDR1 is PRHDT and CDR2 is FYEKMQ in the germline V gene (reference sequence). Trimming cost V 4 bases and J 2 bases, with 14 bases left between them. The CDR3 is CASSSNTGNTNEKLFF. The CDR3 region has the DNA TGTGCCAGCAGCTCCAATACAGGGAACACTAATGAAAAACTGTTTTTT.